This T cell receptor beta chain was obtained from a study of control samples from healthy donors and cancer patients (dated by TCRdb to the early 2020s). Counted from cysteine to phenylalanine, this CDR3 has 12 amino acids. Of all the DNA, just the CDR3 is kept, 36 bases in frame from base 1. Trimming costs V 10 bases and J 2 bases, and their ends lie 11 bases apart. CDR1 MDHEN and CDR2 SYDVKM are derived from the germline V gene. Worth noting for this clone: The antigen this receptor binds is unknown. Base qualities are not provided; no much larger clone lies one nucleotide away.

Library preparation employed the immunoSEQ multiplex PCR assay. This is the immuneACCESS table as TCRdb keeps it, with only in-frame sequences that have V and J called. A part of the clones is gone; compared with another copy, unresolved V genes explain less than half, and the rest is unexplained. The table for this sample lists 120,000 to 150,000 clones; roughly 92% of them were counted only once. The leading ten clones occupy approximately 10% of the sample. The sequence joins TRBV28 to TRBJ1-2; a tentative D call is TRBD1 (5 bases match). The sequence was collected from a young man in good health. The sample comprised blood. The CDR3 protein is CATTGANYGYTF. Here is the DNA: TGTGCCACCACAGGCGCCAACTATGGCTACACCTTC.